These 17 T cell receptor beta chains were sequenced from one sample in a study of CD8+ T cells in alopecia areata. It was cDNA, reverse transcribed from extracted RNA, that served as the sequencing template. Produced via immunoSEQ multiplex PCR; TCRdb's table is partial and in-frame only. The sample lists 100,000 to 120,000 clones, 55% to 75% seen once, with more than 20% in the top ten. Sequencing was carried out using CD8+ T cells sorted from blood. These receptor sequences come from a human donor in good health.

The chain links TRBV28 to TRBJ1-5, with 12 bases lining up with TRBD1. The CDR3 has 17 residues. The V segment lost 6 bases and the J segment 4 bases; nucleotides outside the gene matches: 10. From germline, CDR1 is MDHEN and CDR2 SYDVKM. The CDR3 region is CASSRRDRGHLNQPQHF. DNA for the CDR3: TGTGCCAGCAGCCGACGGGACAGGGGGCATCTGAATCAGCCCCAGCATTTT. Supplemented by reference TRBV28 and TRBJ1-5, the full variable domain reads DVKVTQSSRYLVKRTGEKVFLECVQDMDHENMFWYRQDPGLGLRLIYFSYDVKMKEKGDIPEGYSVSREKKERFSLILESASTNQTSMYLCASSRRDRGHLNQPQHFGDGTRLSIL.

The chain joins TRBV2 to TRBJ2-5; D is uncertain. Trimming removed 1 base from V and 3 bases from J, with 9 bases in between. CDR3 length: 14 residues. CDR1 and CDR2 (germline): SNHLY, FYNNEI. The CDR3 bases are TGTGCCAGCAGTGAAGAAGGAGTTGAAGAGACCCAGTACTTC. Amino acid sequence: CASSEEGVEETQYF.

At least ten counts were recorded for this clone. V gene TRBV13 combines with J gene TRBJ1-2; D remains ambiguous. The germline CDR1 and CDR2 sequences are PRHDT and FYEKMQ (reference sequence). Trimming removed 4 bases at V and 4 bases at J, with 16 bases between. CDR3 length: 15 amino acids. The DNA of the CDR3 is TGTGCCAGCAGCTCTCTGCCAGTGATCCCCTATGGCTACACCTTC. It yields the protein CASSSLPVIPYGYTF.

The V call is TRBV29-1, the J call TRBJ2-1; D unclear. From germline, CDR1 is SQVTM and CDR2 ANQGSEA. V was trimmed by 6 bases and J by 5 bases, leaving 11 bases between them. This CDR3 region has 12 residues. This chain's CDR3 is CSVAHNHNEQFF. CDR3 bases: TGCAGCGTAGCCCACAATCACAATGAGCAGTTCTTC.

This clone was seen more than once but under ten times. Other DNA sequences from this sample encode an identical CDR3 as well. The chain is built from TRBV20-1 and TRBJ1-1; D is ambiguous. Germline V gene data show CDR1 as DFQATT and CDR2 as SNEGSKA (reference sequence). The CDR3 is 11 amino acids. The V end lost 6 bases, the J end lost 2 bases, and 7 bases lay between the germline ends. The CDR3 reads CSAPLNTEAFF. The CDR3 region has the DNA TGCAGTGCCCCCCTAAACACTGAAGCTTTCTTT.

The chain is built from TRBV7-9 and TRBJ2-1; 9 bases line up with TRBD1. The CDR3 loop spans 15 amino acids. The germline CDR1 and CDR2 sequences are SEHNR and FQNEAQ (reference sequence). J was trimmed by 2 bases and V by 4 bases; bases with no gene match: 3. The CDR3 spells CASSWTGETYNEQFF. CDR3 nucleotides: TGTGCCAGCAGCTGGACAGGGGAGACCTACAATGAGCAGTTCTTC.

This clone has just a few counts. J is TRBJ2-7 and V is TRBV14; D is perhaps TRBD1 or TRBD2 (5 bases each). The germline gives CDR1 SGHDN, CDR2 FVKESK. The CDR3 is made up of 15 amino acids. V was trimmed by 4 bases and J by 0 bases, leaving 13 bases between them. DNA for the CDR3: TGTGCCAGCAGCCCCCGGGCAGGGACCTCCTACGAGCAGTACTTC. Protein product: CASSPRAGTSYEQYF.

This rearrangement joins TRBV15 to TRBJ2-2; D may correspond to TRBD1 or TRBD2 (5 bases each). The V gene lost 3 bases and the J gene lost 7 bases, with 12 bases spanning the gap. The CDR3 sequence is 14 residues long. Germline V lookup: CDR1 LNHNV, CDR2 YYDKDF (reference sequence). CDR3 nucleotides: TGTGCCACCAGCAGTAAGAGGGGTGTCGGGGAGCTGTTTTTT. This encodes CATSSKRGVGELFF.

The gene calls are TRBV28 and TRBJ2-7, with TRBD1 identical over 7 bases. The CDR3 totals 14 residues. V shed 6 bases and J 0 bases; nucleotides not matched to a gene: 5. Germline lookup yields CDR1 MDHEN and CDR2 SYDVKM. In DNA form, the CDR3 reads TGTGCCAGCAGCCTTTACAGGGGCTCCTACGAGCAGTACTTC. It codes for CASSLYRGSYEQYF.

The genes are TRBV13 and TRBJ2-1; 7 positions match TRBD2. CDR1 and CDR2 from the germline V gene are PRHDT and FYEKMQ (reference sequence). There are 13 residues in the CDR3. With V trimmed by 9 bases and J by 5 bases, 7 bases remained unmatched. The CDR3 sequence is CASTAGRDNEQFF. As DNA, the CDR3 is TGTGCCAGTACAGCTGGGAGGGACAATGAGCAGTTCTTC.

The J gene is TRBJ2-5, the V gene TRBV29-1; D is uncertain. The CDR3 is 15 residues long. In germline, CDR1 is SQVTM, CDR2 ANQGSEA. V was shortened by 0 bases and J by 2 bases, with 13 bases between the two germline ends. The CDR3 nucleotides are TGCAGCGTTGAAGACGAGCTCGAGCTTCAAGAGACCCAGTACTTC. It is translated as CSVEDELELQETQYF.

The chain is built from TRBV27 and TRBJ1-2, with D unclear. Germline CDR1 reads MNHEY; CDR2 reads SMNVEV (reference sequence). V gave up 4 bases and J gave up 7 bases, with 10 bases separating them. There are 12 residues in the CDR3. Here the CDR3 DNA reads TGTGCCAGCAGTTCTGTGGGTGGTGGCTACACCTTC. Its protein is CASSSVGGGYTF.

This clone has a handful of counts. The gene calls are TRBV25-1 and TRBJ1-1; D is undetermined. From germline, CDR1 is MGHDK and CDR2 SYGVNS. The CDR3 consists of 13 residues. Trimming removed 2 bases at V and 8 bases at J, with 12 bases between. In nucleotides, the CDR3 is TGTGCCAGCAGTGAAAGAGGGCTTCGAGAAGCTTTCTTT. This sequence encodes CASSERGLREAFF. Supplemented by reference TRBV25-1 and TRBJ1-1, the full variable domain reads EADIYQTPRYLVIGTGKKITLECSQTMGHDKMYWYQQDPGMELHLIHYSYGVNSTEKGDLSSESTVSRIRTEHFPLTLESARPSHTSQYLCASSERGLREAFFGQGTRLTVV.

V and J are TRBV28 and TRBJ2-3; 9 bases agree with TRBD2. Germline CDR1 MDHEN, CDR2 SYDVKM. V was clipped by 5 bases and J by 5 bases; unmatched bases: 8. The CDR3 totals 15 residues. As DNA, the CDR3 is TGTGCCAGCAGTGTTAGCGGGGGACTGGGAGATACGCAGTATTTT. It specifies CASSVSGGLGDTQYF.

This clone was seen a handful of times. The chain is built from TRBV5-1 and TRBJ2-3; 11 bases align to TRBD2. Germline V gene lookup returns CDR1 SGHRS and CDR2 YFSETQ. This CDR3 spans 18 amino acids. Losses at the gene ends were 5 bases for V and 0 bases for J; bases not matched to a gene: 11. The CDR3 region is CASSSTSGGTTSTDTQYF. The CDR3 DNA follows: TGCGCCAGCAGTTCAACTAGCGGGGGCACAACTAGCACAGATACGCAGTATTTT.

The chain recombines TRBV5-1 with TRBJ1-2; 7 bases are a match to TRBD1. CDR3 length equals 14 residues. V lost 4 bases, J lost 7 bases, and 10 bases stayed unmatched. Germline CDR1 and CDR2: SGHRS and YFSETQ. For the CDR3, the DNA is TGCGCCAGCAGCGGTATGACAGGGTTCTCTGGCTACACCTTC. The encoded protein is CASSGMTGFSGYTF.

This clone was picked up a small number of times. The genes are TRBV7-9 and TRBJ2-1; no clear D gene. The germline V gene encodes CDR1 SEHNR and CDR2 FQNEAQ (reference sequence). This CDR3 spans 16 amino acids. Trimming cost V 1 base and J 3 bases, with 13 bases left between them. The CDR3 coding sequence is TGTGCCAGCAGCTTAGAGCCAGGCTGGATCTACAATGAGCAGTTCTTC. Translating gives CASSLEPGWIYNEQFF.